Each of the 17 T cell receptor beta chains below was sequenced from the same sample in a study of blood T cell repertoires in COVID-19. Here immunoSEQ multiplex PCR was the method, and the copy in TCRdb shows in-frame clones only, minus some. The repertoire holds about 200,000 clones, with roughly 80% as singletons. Sequencing used peripheral blood. Source of these receptors: a woman aged 80 or over with acute or convalescent COVID-19.

The chain recombines TRBV30 with TRBJ2-5, with 7 nucleotides matching TRBD2. The CDR3 extends over 13 amino acids. The V gene end was trimmed by 3 bases and the J gene end by 5 bases; junction bases not matched to a gene: 6. From germline, CDR1 is GTSNPN and CDR2 SVGIG (reference sequence). The CDR3 here is CAWSGGSAETQYF. In DNA, the CDR3 is TGTGCCTGGAGCGGGGGGAGTGCGGAGACCCAGTACTTC.

This clone was counted a few times. The chain uses TRBV12-3 or TRBV12-4 and TRBJ2-1, with no clear D. This CDR3 region has 13 residues. V was trimmed by 1 base and J by 8 bases, leaving 9 bases between them. The CDR3 DNA reads as TGTGCCAGCAGTTTAGGGCAGGTCTATGAGCAGTTCTTC. Protein: CASSLGQVYEQFF.

This rearrangement joins TRBV6-1 to TRBJ2-2; D is ambiguous. In germline, CDR1 is MNHNS, CDR2 SASEGT. The CDR3 runs 17 residues. V was cut by 0 bases and J by 2 bases, with 13 bases left in between. Here the CDR3 reads CASSEALGQLNTGELFF. Here the CDR3 DNA reads TGTGCCAGCAGTGAAGCGCTTGGGCAGCTTAACACCGGGGAGCTGTTTTTT.

This clone was recorded once. The chain has TRBV7-9 and TRBJ2-7; perhaps TRBD2 as D (5 bases). The ends were cut back, 1 base at V and 3 bases at J, with 7 bases in the middle. The CDR3 totals 13 residues. The germline V gene has CDR1 SEHNR and CDR2 FQNEAQ (reference sequence). The CDR3 bases are TGTGCCAGCAGCTTAGTCGAGGGCTACGAGCAGTACTTC. Amino acid sequence: CASSLVEGYEQYF.

The CDR3 reads CASSYSRPGQGAYGYTF. The CDR3 region has the DNA TGTGCCAGCAGTTACTCAAGACCGGGACAGGGGGCTTATGGCTACACCTTC. This chain connects TRBV6-2 or TRBV6-3 to TRBJ1-2, with 12 nucleotides matching TRBD1. The CDR3 spans 17 residues. Germline CDR1 is MNHEY and CDR2 is SVGEGT. Trimming took 0 bases from V and 5 from J; bases not matched to a gene: 7.

DNA of the CDR3: TGTGCCACCGGATCCGCAGGGGGGACTGAAGCTTTCTTT. It specifies CATGSAGGTEAFF. V gene TRBV3-1 (or the pseudogene TRBV3-2) combines with J gene TRBJ1-1; 7 bases match TRBD1. J gave up 5 bases and V 10 bases, and 10 bases lay outside the gene matches. Germline CDR1 and CDR2: LGHDT and YNNKEL (reference sequence). The CDR3 totals 13 residues.

The chain couples TRBV5-1 to TRBJ2-3, with 7 bases lining up with TRBD1. This CDR3 is built from 15 residues. The junction had 5 bases not matched to a gene; V was cut back by 4 bases and J by 0 bases. CDR1 is SGHRS, CDR2 YFSETQ, per germline. CDR3 protein: CASSAGTVSTDTQYF. Written as DNA, the CDR3 is TGCGCCAGCAGCGCCGGGACAGTGAGCACAGATACGCAGTATTTT.

V and J are TRBV10-3 and TRBJ1-1; no clear D. CDR1 is ENHRY and CDR2 is SYGVKD in the germline V gene. This CDR3 contains 13 residues. V was trimmed by 7 bases and J by 2 bases, leaving 11 bases between them. The CDR3 protein is CAIMNQDNTEAFF. CDR3 DNA sequence: TGTGCCATCATGAACCAGGATAACACTGAAGCTTTCTTT.

The chain recombines TRBV6-5 with TRBJ2-1; TRBD2 matches 10 bases. The V gene end was trimmed by 2 bases and the J gene end by 9 bases; junction bases not matched to a gene: 7. From germline, CDR1 is MNHEY and CDR2 SVGAGI. The CDR3 covers 15 residues. The CDR3 region is CASSYGAGGPSEQFF. The CDR3 DNA is TGTGCCAGCAGTTACGGAGCGGGGGGGCCGAGTGAGCAGTTCTTC.

The gene calls are TRBV4-1 and TRBJ1-2; D is possibly TRBD1 (5 bases). This CDR3 comprises 16 residues. Trimming took off 0 bases at V and 12 bases at J, with 23 bases between the two ends. Germline lookup yields CDR1 MGHRA and CDR2 YSYEKL. The CDR3 region has the DNA TGCGCCAGCAGCCAAGATGCGCAGGGAACTATAGGATCTCACACCTTC. Translating it yields CASSQDAQGTIGSHTF.

The rearrangement links TRBV18 to TRBJ2-7; 7 nucleotides match TRBD1. Per germline, CDR1 KGHSH and CDR2 LQKENI. V lost 3 bases, J lost 1 base, and 3 bases stayed unmatched. CDR3 length: 14 amino acids. The CDR3 DNA reads TGTGCCAGCTCACCCCCAGGGGGATCCTACGAGCAGTACTTC. This encodes CASSPPGGSYEQYF.

The rearrangement joins TRBV27 to TRBJ1-1; 7 nucleotides align to TRBD1. CDR1 and CDR2 (germline): MNHEY, SMNVEV (reference sequence). With 0 bases clipped from V and 0 bases from J, the junction kept 7 bases outside the gene matches. CDR3 size: 17 residues. The CDR3 spells CASSLSQGPMMNTEAFF. As DNA, the CDR3 is TGTGCCAGCAGTTTATCACAGGGGCCAATGATGAACACTGAAGCTTTCTTT.

The chain links TRBV5-1 to TRBJ2-3, with 7 bases lining up with TRBD2. J lost 0 bases, V lost 0 bases, and 1 base had no gene match. The CDR3 extends over 15 amino acids. Germline V gene lookup returns CDR1 SGHRS and CDR2 YFSETQ. CDR3 DNA: TGCGCCAGCAGCTTGGGTAGCGGGAGCACAGATACGCAGTATTTT. Translating it yields CASSLGSGSTDTQYF.

The chain is built from TRBV3-1 (or the pseudogene TRBV3-2) and TRBJ2-7, with 10 bases lining up with TRBD2. CDR1 and CDR2 (germline): LGHDT, YNNKEL (reference sequence). This CDR3 comprises 13 residues. The junction had 6 bases not matched to a gene; V was cut back by 2 bases and J by 11 bases. CDR3 residues: CASSQTSGVREYF. The CDR3 nucleotides read TGTGCCAGCAGCCAAACTAGCGGGGTACGGGAGTACTTC.

The CDR3 coding sequence is TGTGCCATCAGATTCGACCTTGGGCCCGGAAACACCATATATTTT. It specifies CAIRFDLGPGNTIYF. The V call is TRBV10-3, the J call TRBJ1-3; no clear D gene. V was cut by 6 bases and J by 4 bases, with 16 bases left in between. The germline V gene has CDR1 ENHRY and CDR2 SYGVKD. The CDR3 spans 15 residues.

The chain links TRBV12-3 or TRBV12-4 to TRBJ2-3; the match to TRBD2 covers 7 bases. Trimming took 5 bases from V and 8 from J; bases not matched to a gene: 4. The CDR3 length is 12 residues. This chain's CDR3 is CASSGPSGTQYF. The DNA of the CDR3 is TGTGCCAGCAGTGGGCCTAGCGGTACGCAGTATTTT.

The chain recombines TRBV10-3 with TRBJ2-7, with TRBD1 identical over 8 bases. This CDR3 region has 15 residues. Germline trimming cut 3 bases from V and 3 bases from J; bases unmatched to any gene: 7. Germline V gene sequence: CDR1 ENHRY, CDR2 SYGVKD. The CDR3 DNA reads TGTGCCATCAGTGACTATATGGGACAGGACTACGAGCAGTACTTC. Protein product: CAISDYMGQDYEQYF.